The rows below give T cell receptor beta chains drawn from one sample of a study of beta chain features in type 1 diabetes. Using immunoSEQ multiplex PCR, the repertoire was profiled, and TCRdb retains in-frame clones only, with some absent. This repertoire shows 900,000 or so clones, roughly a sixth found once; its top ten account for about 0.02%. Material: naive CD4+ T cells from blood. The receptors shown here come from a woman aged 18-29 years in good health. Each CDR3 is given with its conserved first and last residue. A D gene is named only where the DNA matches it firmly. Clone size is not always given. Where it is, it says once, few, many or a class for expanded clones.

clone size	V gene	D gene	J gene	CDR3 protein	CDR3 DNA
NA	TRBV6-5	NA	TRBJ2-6	CASSYVFSGANVLTF	TGTGCCAGCAGTTACGTCTTCTCCGGGGCCAACGTCCTGACTTTC
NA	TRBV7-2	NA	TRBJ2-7	CASSLAAGRAYEQYF	TGTGCCAGCAGCTTAGCGGCGGGGAGAGCCTACGAGCAGTACTTC
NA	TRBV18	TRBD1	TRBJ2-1	CASSPGQGSYNEQFF	TGTGCCAGCTCACCCGGACAGGGCTCCTACAATGAGCAGTTCTTC
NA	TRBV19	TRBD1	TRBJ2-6	CASNLRTGVDSGANVLTF	TGTGCCAGTAACCTACGGACAGGAGTTGACTCTGGGGCCAACGTCCTGACTTTC
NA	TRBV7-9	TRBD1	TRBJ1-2	CAAKDSQGSYGYTF	TGTGCCGCGAAAGACTCACAGGGGAGCTATGGCTACACCTTC
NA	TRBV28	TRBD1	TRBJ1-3	CASSSGGPGNTIYF	TGTGCCAGCAGTTCAGGGGGCCCCGGAAACACCATATATTTT
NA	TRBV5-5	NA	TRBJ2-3	CASSLGSLVPDTQYF	TGTGCCAGCAGCTTGGGGTCGCTAGTCCCAGATACGCAGTATTTT
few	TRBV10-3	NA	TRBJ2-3	CAISEEGFTDTQYF	TGTGCCATCAGTGAAGAAGGATTCACAGATACGCAGTATTTT
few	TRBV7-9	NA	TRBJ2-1	CASSPQGGYGEQFF	TGTGCCAGCAGCCCTCAGGGGGGATACGGTGAGCAGTTCTTC
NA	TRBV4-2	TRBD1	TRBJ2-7	CASSPDRSSYEQYF	TGTGCCAGCAGCCCGGACAGGAGCTCCTACGAGCAGTACTTC
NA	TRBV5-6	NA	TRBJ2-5	CASSLLGQQETQYF	TGTGCCAGCAGCTTGCTAGGGCAGCAAGAGACCCAGTACTTC
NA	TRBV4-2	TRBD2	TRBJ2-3	CASSQLKTSGDSDTQYF	TGTGCCAGCAGCCAACTTAAGACTAGCGGGGACTCAGATACGCAGTATTTT
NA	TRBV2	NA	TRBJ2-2	CASSESHTGELFF	TGTGCCAGCAGTGAATCCCACACCGGGGAGCTGTTTTTT
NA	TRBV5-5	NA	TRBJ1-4	CASSSGLGHTSEKLFF	TGTGCCAGCAGCTCCGGGCTGGGACATACGTCTGAAAAACTGTTTTTT
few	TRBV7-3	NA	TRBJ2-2	CASSSSGGGELFF	TGTGCCAGCAGCTCTTCGGGCGGCGGGGAGCTGTTTTTT
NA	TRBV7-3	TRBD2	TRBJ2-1	CASSLTPIAGYNEQFF	TGTGCCAGCAGCTTAACGCCAATAGCGGGCTACAATGAGCAGTTCTTC
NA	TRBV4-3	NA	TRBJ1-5	CASSQEANNQPQHF	TGCGCCAGCAGCCAAGAAGCAAACAATCAGCCCCAGCATTTT
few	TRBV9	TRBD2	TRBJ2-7	CASSVGPGLTYEQYF	TGTGCCAGCAGCGTAGGGCCGGGACTAACTTACGAGCAGTACTTC
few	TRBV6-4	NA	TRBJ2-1	CASSARSSARGEQFF	TGTGCCAGCAGTGCTCGTAGTTCGGCACGCGGTGAGCAGTTCTTC
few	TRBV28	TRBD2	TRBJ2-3	CASSPGGTTDTQYF	TGTGCCAGCAGTCCCGGGGGGACCACAGATACGCAGTATTTT
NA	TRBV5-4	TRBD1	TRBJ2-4	CASSEDRGRIMNIQYF	TGTGCCAGCAGCGAGGACAGGGGCCGGATCATGAACATTCAGTACTTC
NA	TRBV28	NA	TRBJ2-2	CASSFGIAGELFF	TGTGCCAGCAGTTTTGGGATAGCCGGGGAGCTGTTTTTT
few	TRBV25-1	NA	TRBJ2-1	CASSVDRITGYNEQFF	TGTGCCAGCAGCGTCGACAGGATCACAGGTTACAATGAGCAGTTCTTC
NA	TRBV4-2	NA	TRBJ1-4	CASSQGQENEKLFF	TGTGCCAGCAGCCAAGGACAGGAAAATGAAAAACTGTTTTTT
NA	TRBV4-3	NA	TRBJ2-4	CASSQEAGPQNIQYF	TGCGCCAGCAGCCAGGAGGCCGGACCTCAAAACATTCAGTACTTC
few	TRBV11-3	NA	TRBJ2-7	CASSPGHQHEQYF	TGTGCCAGCAGCCCAGGTCACCAGCACGAGCAGTACTTC
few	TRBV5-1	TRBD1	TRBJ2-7	CASSMDRVSSYEQYF	TGCGCCAGCAGCATGGACAGGGTGAGCTCCTACGAGCAGTACTTC
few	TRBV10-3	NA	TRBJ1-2	CASSPDRSYGYTF	TGTGCCAGCAGTCCCGACAGGAGCTATGGCTACACCTTC
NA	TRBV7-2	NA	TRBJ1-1	CASSLAVGPNTEAFF	TGTGCCAGCAGCTTAGCGGTGGGGCCGAACACTGAAGCTTTCTTT
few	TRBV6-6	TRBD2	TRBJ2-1	CASSLLAGGWNEQFF	TGTGCCAGCAGCCTACTAGCGGGAGGGTGGAATGAGCAGTTCTTC
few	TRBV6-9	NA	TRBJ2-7	CASSYGPWEGKGATYEQYF	TGTGCCAGCAGTTATGGCCCCTGGGAGGGAAAGGGGGCGACCTACGAGCAGTACTTC
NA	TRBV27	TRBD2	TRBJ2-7	CASSSLAGDTGEQYF	TGTGCCAGCAGTTCGCTAGCGGGAGATACGGGGGAGCAGTACTTC
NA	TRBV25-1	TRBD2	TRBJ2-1	CASSEPGLAGRYNEQFF	TGTGCCAGCAGTGAGCCCGGACTAGCGGGACGGTACAATGAGCAGTTCTTC
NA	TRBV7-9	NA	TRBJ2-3	CASSPFLGVGPTDTQYF	TGTGCCAGCAGCCCTTTCCTGGGAGTAGGTCCTACAGATACGCAGTATTTT
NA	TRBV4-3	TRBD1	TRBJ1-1	CASSQPGQTNTEAFF	TGCGCCAGCAGCCAGCCGGGACAGACGAACACTGAAGCTTTCTTT
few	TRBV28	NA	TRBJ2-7	CASSNYYEQYF	TGTGCCAGCAGCAATTACTACGAGCAGTACTTC
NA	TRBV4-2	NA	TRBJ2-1	CASSQDPHNEQFF	TGTGCCAGCAGCCAAGATCCCCACAATGAGCAGTTCTTC
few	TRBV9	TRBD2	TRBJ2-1	CASSPRTSGSSYNEQFF	TGTGCCAGCAGCCCCCGGACTAGCGGGAGTTCCTACAATGAGCAGTTCTTC
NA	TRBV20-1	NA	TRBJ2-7	CSARDRGSQYF	TGCAGTGCTAGAGATCGTGGCAGCCAGTACTTC
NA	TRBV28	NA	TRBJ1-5	CASSHLGRINSNQPQHF	TGTGCCAGCAGCCATCTCGGACGGATCAATAGCAATCAGCCCCAGCATTTT